This T cell receptor beta chain comes out of a study of CD8 T cells in ankylosing spondylitis (TCRdb year 2017). For context, the study as a whole: The study profiled T cell receptor beta repertoires in healthy donors and ankylosing spondylitis patients to find disease-linked TCR variants. Peripheral blood was sampled, and synovial fluid was also collected from ankylosing spondylitis patients. The full study cohort comprised around 23 ankylosing spondylitis patients and 85 to 120 healthy donors.

Instrument on record: Illumina HiSeq 2500. Quantitative 5'-RACE with molecular barcodes was used to prepare TCR beta libraries. Per the source publication's procedure: A new computational method based on a probabilistic model of VDJ rearrangement was used to identify disease-linked TCR variants. The public reads were reanalyzed by TCRdb: fastp trimming at Q25, MiXCR alignment, in-frame beta chains only. All rows with the same CDR3 protein become a single entry with the most common DNA and genes. The V and J calls come from TCRdb's annotation, not from the publication. The sample yields under 300,000 distinct CDR3 sequences; 18% were counted once. Approximately 32% of the sample goes to the ten largest clones. The investigation overall reported the following: The disease-linked clones were reported to be significantly enriched in matched synovial fluid samples from ankylosing spondylitis patients. The disease-linked clones showed a CD8+ phenotype and occurred at relatively low frequencies in peripheral blood. A TCR beta motif made up of several highly homologous amino acid variants appeared to be characteristic of blood from ankylosing spondylitis patients. Some motif variants had previously been reported in the synovial fluid and blood of reactive arthritis patients, which suggests shared mechanisms of disease initiation.

This clonotype was seen a handful of times. It has no known antigen specificity. The record has no base qualities; no much larger clone is one base away. Sequencing was carried out using blood, either unsorted or a sorted T cell fraction (not recorded which). The sequence was collected from a male donor with ankylosing spondylitis or in good health (not recorded which).

The sequence in DNA is TGCGCCAGCAGCCAATACGGGAATAGCAATCAGCCCCAGCATTTT. It is translated as CASSQYGNSNQPQHF. Recombination linked TRBV4-1 to TRBJ1-5, with no confident D gene call. CDR3 length: 15 amino acids, cysteine to phenylalanine. Only the CDR3 part of the read is kept: 45 bases, read in frame from the first base. CDR1 and CDR2 are drawn from the germline V gene: MGHRA, YSYEKL. V is cut by 2 bases and J by 0 bases, and the space between the germline ends is 8 bases.